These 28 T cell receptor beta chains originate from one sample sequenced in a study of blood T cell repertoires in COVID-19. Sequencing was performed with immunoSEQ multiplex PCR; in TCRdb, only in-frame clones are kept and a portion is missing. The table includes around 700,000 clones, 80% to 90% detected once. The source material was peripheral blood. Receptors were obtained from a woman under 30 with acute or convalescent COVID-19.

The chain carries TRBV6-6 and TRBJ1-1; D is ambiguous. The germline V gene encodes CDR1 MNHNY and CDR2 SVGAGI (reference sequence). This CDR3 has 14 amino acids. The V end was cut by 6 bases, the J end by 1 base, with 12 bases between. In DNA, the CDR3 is TGTGCCAGCAGCCTCTCGCGATCGAACACTGAAGCTTTCTTT. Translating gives CASSLSRSNTEAFF.

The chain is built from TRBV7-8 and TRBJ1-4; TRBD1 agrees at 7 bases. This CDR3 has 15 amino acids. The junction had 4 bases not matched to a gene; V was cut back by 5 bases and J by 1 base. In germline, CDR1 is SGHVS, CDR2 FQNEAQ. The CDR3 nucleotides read TGTGCCAGCAGCCCGAGACAGGGAACTAATGAAAAACTGTTTTTT. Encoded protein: CASSPRQGTNEKLFF.

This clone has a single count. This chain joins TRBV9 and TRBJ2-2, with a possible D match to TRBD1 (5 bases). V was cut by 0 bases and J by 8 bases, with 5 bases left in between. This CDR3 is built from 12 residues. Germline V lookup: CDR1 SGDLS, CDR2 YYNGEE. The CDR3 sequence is CASSVAGGELFF. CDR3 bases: TGTGCCAGCAGCGTAGCAGGGGGGGAGCTGTTTTTT. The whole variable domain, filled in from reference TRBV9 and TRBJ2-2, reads DSGVTQTPKHLITATGQRVTLRCSPRSGDLSVYWYQQSLDQGLQFLIQYYNGEERAKGNILERFSAQQFPDLHSELNLSSLELGDSALYFCASSVAGGELFFGEGSRLTVL.

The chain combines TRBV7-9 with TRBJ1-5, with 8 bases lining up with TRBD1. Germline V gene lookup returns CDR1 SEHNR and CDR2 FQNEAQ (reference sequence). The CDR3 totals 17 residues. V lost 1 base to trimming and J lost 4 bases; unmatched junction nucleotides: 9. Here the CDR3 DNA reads TGTGCCAGCAGCTTAGTCCTCAGACAGGGGTCAAATCAGCCCCAGCATTTT. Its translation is CASSLVLRQGSNQPQHF.

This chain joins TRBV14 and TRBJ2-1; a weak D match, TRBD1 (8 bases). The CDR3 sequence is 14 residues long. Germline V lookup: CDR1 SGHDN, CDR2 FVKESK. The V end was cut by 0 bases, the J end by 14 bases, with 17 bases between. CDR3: CASSQDGGTGDKFF. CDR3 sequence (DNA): TGTGCCAGCAGCCAAGACGGGGGGACAGGAGATAAGTTCTTC.

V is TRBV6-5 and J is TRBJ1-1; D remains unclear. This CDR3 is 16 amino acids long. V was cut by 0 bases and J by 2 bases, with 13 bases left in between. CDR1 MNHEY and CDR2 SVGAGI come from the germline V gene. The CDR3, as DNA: TGTGCCAGCAGTTACTCGAGGGTTCACCATAACACTGAAGCTTTCTTT. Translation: CASSYSRVHHNTEAFF.

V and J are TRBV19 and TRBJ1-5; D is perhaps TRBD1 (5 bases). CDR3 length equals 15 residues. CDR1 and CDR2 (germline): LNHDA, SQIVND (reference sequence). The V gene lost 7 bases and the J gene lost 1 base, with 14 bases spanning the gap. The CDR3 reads CASTSRGGSNQPQHF. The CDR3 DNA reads TGTGCCAGTACCTCCCGGGGGGGGAGCAATCAGCCCCAGCATTTT.

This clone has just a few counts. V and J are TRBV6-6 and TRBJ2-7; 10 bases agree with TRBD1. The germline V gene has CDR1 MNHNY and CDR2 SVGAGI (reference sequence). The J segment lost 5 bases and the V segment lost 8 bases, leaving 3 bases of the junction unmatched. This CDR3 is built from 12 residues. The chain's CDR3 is CASRDRGHEQYF. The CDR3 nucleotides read TGTGCCAGCCGGGACAGGGGTCACGAGCAGTACTTC.

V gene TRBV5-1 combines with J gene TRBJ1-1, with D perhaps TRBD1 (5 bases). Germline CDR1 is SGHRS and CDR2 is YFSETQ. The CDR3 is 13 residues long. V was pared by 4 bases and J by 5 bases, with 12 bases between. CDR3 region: CASSRGGETEAFF. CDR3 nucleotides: TGCGCCAGCAGCCGGGGAGGGGAGACTGAAGCTTTCTTT. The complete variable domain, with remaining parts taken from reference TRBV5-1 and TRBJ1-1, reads KAGVTQTPRYLIKTRGQQVTLSCSPISGHRSVSWYQQTPGQGLQFLFEYFSETQRNKGNFPGRFSGRQFSNSRSEMNVSTLELGDSALYLCASSRGGETEAFFGQGTRLTVV.

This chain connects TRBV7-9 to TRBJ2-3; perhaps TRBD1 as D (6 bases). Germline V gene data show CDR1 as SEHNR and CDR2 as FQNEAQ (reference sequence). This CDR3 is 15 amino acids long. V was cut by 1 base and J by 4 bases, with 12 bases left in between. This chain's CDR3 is CASSLGRGLADTQYF. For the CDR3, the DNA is TGTGCCAGCAGCTTAGGCAGGGGCCTCGCAGATACGCAGTATTTT.

The CDR3 coding sequence is TGTGCCAGCAGCTTTGGACAGGGTGAAGCTTTCTTT. As protein: CASSFGQGEAFF. V gene TRBV7-3 combines with J gene TRBJ1-1; 8 bases are a match to TRBD1. CDR3 size: 12 residues. J was trimmed by 7 bases and V by 3 bases; bases with no gene match: 1. From germline, CDR1 is SGHTA and CDR2 FQGTGA.

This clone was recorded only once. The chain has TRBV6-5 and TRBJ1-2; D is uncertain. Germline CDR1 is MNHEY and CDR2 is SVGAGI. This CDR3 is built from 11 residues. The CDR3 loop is CATYSYYGYTF. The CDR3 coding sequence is TGTGCTACCTATTCCTACTATGGCTACACCTTC.

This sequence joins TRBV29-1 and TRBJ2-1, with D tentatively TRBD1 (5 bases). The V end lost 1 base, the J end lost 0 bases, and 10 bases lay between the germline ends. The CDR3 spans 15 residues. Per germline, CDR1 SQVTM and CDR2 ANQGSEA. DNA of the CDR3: TGCAGCGTTGAAGGACAGTTTGGCTCCTACAATGAGCAGTTCTTC. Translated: CSVEGQFGSYNEQFF.

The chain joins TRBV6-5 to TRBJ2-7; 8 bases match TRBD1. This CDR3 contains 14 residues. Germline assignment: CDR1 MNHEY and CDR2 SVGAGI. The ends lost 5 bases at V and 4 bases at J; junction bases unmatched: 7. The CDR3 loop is CASSPGQDIYEQYF. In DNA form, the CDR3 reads TGTGCCAGCAGTCCGGGACAGGACATTTACGAGCAGTACTTC.

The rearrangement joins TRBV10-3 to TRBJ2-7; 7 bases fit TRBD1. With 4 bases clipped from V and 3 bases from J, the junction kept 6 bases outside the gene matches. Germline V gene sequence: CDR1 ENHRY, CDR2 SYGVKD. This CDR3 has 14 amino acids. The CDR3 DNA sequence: TGTGCCATCAGTGGAAGCGACAGGGACTACGAGCAGTACTTC. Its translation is CAISGSDRDYEQYF.

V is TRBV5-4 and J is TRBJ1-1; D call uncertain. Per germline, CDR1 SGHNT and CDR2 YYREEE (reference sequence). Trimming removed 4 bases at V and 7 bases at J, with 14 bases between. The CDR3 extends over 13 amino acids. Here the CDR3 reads CASSLIPGSEAFF. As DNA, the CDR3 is TGTGCCAGCAGCCTCATACCCGGGAGTGAAGCTTTCTTT.

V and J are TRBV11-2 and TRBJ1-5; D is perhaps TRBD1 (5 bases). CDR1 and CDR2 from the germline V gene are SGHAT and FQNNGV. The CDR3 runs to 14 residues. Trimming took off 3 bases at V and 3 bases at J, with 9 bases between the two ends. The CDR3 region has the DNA TGTGCCAGCAGCTTTCAGGGATTCAATCAGCCCCAGCATTTT. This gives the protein CASSFQGFNQPQHF.

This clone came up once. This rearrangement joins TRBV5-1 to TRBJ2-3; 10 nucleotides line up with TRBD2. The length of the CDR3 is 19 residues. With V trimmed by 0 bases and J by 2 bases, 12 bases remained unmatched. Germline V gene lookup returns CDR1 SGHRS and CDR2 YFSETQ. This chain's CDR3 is CASSLGTRPSGGATDTQYF. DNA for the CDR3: TGCGCCAGCAGCTTGGGTACTAGGCCTAGCGGGGGAGCCACAGATACGCAGTATTTT. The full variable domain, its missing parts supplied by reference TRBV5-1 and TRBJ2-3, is KAGVTQTPRYLIKTRGQQVTLSCSPISGHRSVSWYQQTPGQGLQFLFEYFSETQRNKGNFPGRFSGRQFSNSRSEMNVSTLELGDSALYLCASSLGTRPSGGATDTQYFGPGTRLTVL.

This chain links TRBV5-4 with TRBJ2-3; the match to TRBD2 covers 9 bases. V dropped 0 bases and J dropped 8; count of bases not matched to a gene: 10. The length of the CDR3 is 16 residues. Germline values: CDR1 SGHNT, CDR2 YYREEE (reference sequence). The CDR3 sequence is CASSLVTSGPSSTQYF. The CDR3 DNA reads TGTGCCAGCAGCTTGGTAACTAGCGGGCCTTCTTCTACGCAGTATTTT.

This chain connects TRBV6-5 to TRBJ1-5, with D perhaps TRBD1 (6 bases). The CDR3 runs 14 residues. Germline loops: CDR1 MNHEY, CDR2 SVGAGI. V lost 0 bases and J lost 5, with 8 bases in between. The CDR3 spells CASSYSKGDQPQHF. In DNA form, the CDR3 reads TGTGCCAGCAGTTACTCGAAGGGGGATCAGCCCCAGCATTTT.

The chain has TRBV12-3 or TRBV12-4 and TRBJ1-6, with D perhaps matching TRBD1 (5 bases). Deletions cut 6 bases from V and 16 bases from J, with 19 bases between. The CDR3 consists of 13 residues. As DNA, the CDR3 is TGTGCCAGCAGCAACCTCCCAGGGTTCCCTCTCCACTTT. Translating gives CASSNLPGFPLHF.

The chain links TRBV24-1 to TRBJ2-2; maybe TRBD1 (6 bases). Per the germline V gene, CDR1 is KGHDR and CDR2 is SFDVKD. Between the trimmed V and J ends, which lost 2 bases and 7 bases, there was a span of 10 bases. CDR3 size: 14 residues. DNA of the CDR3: TGTGCCACCAGTGATTCCGGGACATTCGGGGAGCTGTTTTTT. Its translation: CATSDSGTFGELFF.

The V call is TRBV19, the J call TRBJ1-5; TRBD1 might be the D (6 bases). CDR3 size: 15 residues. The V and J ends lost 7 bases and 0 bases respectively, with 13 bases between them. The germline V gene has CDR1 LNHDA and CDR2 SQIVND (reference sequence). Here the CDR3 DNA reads TGTGCCAGTAAAAGGGGGTTTTTTAGCAATCAGCCCCAGCATTTT. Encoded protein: CASKRGFFSNQPQHF.

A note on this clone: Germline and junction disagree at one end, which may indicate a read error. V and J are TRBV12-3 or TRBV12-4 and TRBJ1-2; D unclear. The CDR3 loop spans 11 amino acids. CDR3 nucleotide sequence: TGTGCCAGCACCCAACTCGCCCTATCTTACTTC. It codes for CASTQLALSYF.

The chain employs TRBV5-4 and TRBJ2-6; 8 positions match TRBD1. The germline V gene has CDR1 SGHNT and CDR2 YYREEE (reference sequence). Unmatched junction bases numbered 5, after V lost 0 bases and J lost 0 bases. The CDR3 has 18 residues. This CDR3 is CASSLGGTGPSGANVLTF. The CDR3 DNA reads TGTGCCAGCAGCTTGGGGGGGACAGGACCCTCTGGGGCCAACGTCCTGACTTTC.

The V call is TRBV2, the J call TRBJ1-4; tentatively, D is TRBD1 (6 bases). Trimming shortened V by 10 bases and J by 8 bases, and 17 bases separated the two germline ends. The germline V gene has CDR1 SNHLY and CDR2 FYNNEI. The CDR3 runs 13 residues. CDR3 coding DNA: TGTGCCACCCGACAGGACTTATACGAAAAACTGTTTTTT. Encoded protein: CATRQDLYEKLFF.

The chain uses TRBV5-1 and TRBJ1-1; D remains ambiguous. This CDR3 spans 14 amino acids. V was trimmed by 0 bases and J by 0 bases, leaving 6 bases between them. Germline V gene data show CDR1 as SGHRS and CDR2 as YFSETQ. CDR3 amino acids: CASSLDAMNTEAFF. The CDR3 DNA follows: TGCGCCAGCAGCTTGGACGCGATGAACACTGAAGCTTTCTTT.

CDR3 bases: TGTGCCAGCAGCCACAGCGTACAGGGACTAGCGGGGGGGCATGAGCAGTTCTTC. This codes for CASSHSVQGLAGGHEQFF. The chain couples TRBV3-1 (or the pseudogene TRBV3-2) to TRBJ2-1; 16 nucleotides match TRBD2. Germline assignment: CDR1 LGHDT and CDR2 YNNKEL (reference sequence). The CDR3 totals 18 residues. With V trimmed by 3 bases and J by 8 bases, 10 bases remained unmatched.